This T cell receptor beta chain appears in the sequencing data of a study of neurological immune-mediated disorders. Across the study: A relapsing-remitting course was seen in most of the 34 multiple sclerosis patients and a secondary progressive course in 3. Study conclusions and caveats: The repertoires of 18 of 34 multiple sclerosis patients were placed by phylogenetic grouping in a single related-CDR3 cluster, which may be a signature.

The germline V gene encodes CDR1 DFQATT and CDR2 SNEGSKA (reference sequence). This CDR3 is 14 amino acids long. V lost 5 bases to trimming and J lost 4 bases, with 16 bases between them. This clonotype has at least ten counts. Its antigen is currently unknown. Time point specified: longitudinal time-point 3. Unsorted libraries were generated from 2 million PBMCs held at -80 degrees C. 5'RACE generated cDNA with 10-nucleotide random UMIs. TCRdb reanalysed the 5' RACE reads using MiXCR and keeps one entry per CDR3 protein. The sample lists fewer than 85,000 distinct CDR3 sequences, 3.5% to 5.5% seen once, with around 6% in the top ten.

This chain uses TRBV20-1 with TRBJ2-3; weak D call: TRBD2 (6 bases). The receptor was derived from a woman aged 55-70 years with multiple sclerosis. Sequenced: PBMCs. The CDR3 DNA follows: TGCAGTGCTGCAGCGAGGGTAGCGGCAGATACGCAGTATTTT. Protein product: CSAAARVAADTQYF.